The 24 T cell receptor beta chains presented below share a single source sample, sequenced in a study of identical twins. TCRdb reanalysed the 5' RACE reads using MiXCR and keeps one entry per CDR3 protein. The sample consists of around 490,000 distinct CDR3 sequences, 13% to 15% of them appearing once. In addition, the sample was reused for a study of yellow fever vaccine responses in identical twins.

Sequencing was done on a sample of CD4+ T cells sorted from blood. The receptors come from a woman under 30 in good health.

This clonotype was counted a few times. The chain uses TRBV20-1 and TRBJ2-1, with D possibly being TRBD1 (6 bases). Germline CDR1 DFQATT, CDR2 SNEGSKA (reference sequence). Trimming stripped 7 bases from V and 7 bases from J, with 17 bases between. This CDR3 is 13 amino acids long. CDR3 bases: TGCAGTGTTCCCGAGACAGGTCGGAATGAGCAGTTCTTC. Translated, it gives CSVPETGRNEQFF.

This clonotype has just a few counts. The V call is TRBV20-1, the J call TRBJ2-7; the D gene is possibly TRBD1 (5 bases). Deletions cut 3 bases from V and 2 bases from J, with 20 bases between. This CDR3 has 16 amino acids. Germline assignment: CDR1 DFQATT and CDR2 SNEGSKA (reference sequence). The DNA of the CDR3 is TGCAGTGCTAGTCCCCTGGGGCAGGGCAGGGCCTACGAGCAGTACTTC. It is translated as CSASPLGQGRAYEQYF.

The CDR3 coding sequence is TGCAGTACAAACGACGCAGATACGCAGTATTTT. Protein sequence: CSTNDADTQYF. This sequence joins TRBV20-1 and TRBJ2-3, with D unclear. The CDR3 is 11 residues long. V gave up 8 bases and J gave up 4 bases, with 10 bases separating them. CDR1 is DFQATT, CDR2 SNEGSKA, per germline (reference sequence).

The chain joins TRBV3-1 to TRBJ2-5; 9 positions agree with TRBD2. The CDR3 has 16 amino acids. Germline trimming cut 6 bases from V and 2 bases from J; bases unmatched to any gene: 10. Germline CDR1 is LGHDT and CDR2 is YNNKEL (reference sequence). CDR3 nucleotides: TGTGCCAGCAGTCGGCCGACTAGCGGAAAACAAGAGACCCAGTACTTC. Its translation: CASSRPTSGKQETQYF.

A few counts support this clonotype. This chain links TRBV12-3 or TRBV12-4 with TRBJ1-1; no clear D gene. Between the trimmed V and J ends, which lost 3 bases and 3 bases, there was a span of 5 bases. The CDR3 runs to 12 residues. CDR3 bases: TGTGCCAGCAGTTTCGGCCACACTGAAGCTTTCTTT. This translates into CASSFGHTEAFF.

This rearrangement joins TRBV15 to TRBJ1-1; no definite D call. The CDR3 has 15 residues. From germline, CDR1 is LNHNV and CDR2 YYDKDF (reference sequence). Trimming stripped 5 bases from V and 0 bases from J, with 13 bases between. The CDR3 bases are TGTGCCACCAGCGATACCGGCCGTTTGAACACTGAAGCTTTCTTT. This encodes CATSDTGRLNTEAFF.

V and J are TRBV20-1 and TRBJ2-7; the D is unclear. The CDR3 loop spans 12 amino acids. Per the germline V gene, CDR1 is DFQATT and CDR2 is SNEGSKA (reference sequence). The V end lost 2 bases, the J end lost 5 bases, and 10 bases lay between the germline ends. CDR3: CSARRPMDEQYF. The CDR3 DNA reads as TGCAGTGCTAGACGTCCAATGGACGAGCAGTACTTC.

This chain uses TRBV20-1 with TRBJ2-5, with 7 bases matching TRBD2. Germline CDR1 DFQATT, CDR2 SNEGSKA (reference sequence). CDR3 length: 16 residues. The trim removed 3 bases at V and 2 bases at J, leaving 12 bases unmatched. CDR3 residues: CSAREARGGSQETQYF. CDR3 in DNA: TGCAGTGCTAGGGAGGCAAGGGGAGGGTCACAAGAGACCCAGTACTTC.

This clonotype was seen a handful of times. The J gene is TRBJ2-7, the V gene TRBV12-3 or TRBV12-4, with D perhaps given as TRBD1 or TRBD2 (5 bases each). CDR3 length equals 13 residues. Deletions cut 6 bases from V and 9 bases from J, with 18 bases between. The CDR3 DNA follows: TGTGCCAGCAGGCAAACTCCTTGGGACGTGCAGTACTTC. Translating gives CASRQTPWDVQYF.

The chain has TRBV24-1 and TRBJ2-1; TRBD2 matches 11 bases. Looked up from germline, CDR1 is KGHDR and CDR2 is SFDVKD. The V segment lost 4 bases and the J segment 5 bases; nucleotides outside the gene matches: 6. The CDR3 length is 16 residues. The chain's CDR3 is CATSDSGLADNNEQFF. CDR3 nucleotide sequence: TGTGCCACCAGTGACTCGGGACTAGCGGATAACAATGAGCAGTTCTTC.

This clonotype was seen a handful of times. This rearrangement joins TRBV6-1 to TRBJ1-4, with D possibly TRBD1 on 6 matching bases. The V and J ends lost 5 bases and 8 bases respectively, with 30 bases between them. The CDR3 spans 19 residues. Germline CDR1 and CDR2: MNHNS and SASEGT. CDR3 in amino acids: CASSPKSRRLGARGEKLFF. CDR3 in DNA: TGTGCCAGCAGTCCAAAATCCCGCCGCCTAGGTGCAAGGGGGGAAAAACTGTTTTTT.

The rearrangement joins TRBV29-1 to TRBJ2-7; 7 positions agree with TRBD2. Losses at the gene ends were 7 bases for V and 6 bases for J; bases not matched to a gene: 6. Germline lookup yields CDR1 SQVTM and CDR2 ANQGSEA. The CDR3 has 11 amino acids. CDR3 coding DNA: TGCAGCGCTGGGGGGGTAGTCGAGCAGTACTTC. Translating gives CSAGGVVEQYF.

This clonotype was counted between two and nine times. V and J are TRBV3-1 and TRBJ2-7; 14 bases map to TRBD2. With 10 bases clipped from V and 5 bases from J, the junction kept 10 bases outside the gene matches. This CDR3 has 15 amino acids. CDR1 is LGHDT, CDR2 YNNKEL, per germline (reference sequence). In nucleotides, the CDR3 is TGTGCCACCAGTTTGACTAGCGGGAGGGCCCACGAGCAGTACTTC. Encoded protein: CATSLTSGRAHEQYF.

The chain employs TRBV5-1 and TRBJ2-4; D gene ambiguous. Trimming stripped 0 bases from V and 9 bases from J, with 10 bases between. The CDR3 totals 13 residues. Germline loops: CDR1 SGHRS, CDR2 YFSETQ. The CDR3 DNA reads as TGCGCCAGCAGCTTGGACCCCCTGAGCATTCAGTACTTC. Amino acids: CASSLDPLSIQYF.

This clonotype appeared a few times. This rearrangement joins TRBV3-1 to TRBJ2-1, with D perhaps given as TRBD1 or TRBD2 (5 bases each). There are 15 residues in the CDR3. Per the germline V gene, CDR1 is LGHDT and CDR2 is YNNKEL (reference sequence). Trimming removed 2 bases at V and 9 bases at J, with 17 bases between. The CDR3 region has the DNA TGTGCCAGCAGCCAAAGTCCGGGGTGGGGCTTTGAGCAGTTCTTC. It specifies CASSQSPGWGFEQFF.

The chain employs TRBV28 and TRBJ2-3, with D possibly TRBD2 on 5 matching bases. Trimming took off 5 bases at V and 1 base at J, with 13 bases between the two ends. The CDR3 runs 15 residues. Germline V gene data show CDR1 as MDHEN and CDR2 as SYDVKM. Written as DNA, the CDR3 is TGTGCCAGCAGTAACATGGAGGACCGCACAGATACGCAGTATTTT. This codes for CASSNMEDRTDTQYF.

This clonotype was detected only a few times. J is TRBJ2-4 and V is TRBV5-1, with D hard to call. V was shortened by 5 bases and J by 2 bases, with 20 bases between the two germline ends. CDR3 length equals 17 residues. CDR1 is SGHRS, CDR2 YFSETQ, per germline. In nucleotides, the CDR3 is TGCGCCAGCAGACTCGACCGCCGGGTCGCGCCCAAAAACATTCAGTACTTC. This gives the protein CASRLDRRVAPKNIQYF.

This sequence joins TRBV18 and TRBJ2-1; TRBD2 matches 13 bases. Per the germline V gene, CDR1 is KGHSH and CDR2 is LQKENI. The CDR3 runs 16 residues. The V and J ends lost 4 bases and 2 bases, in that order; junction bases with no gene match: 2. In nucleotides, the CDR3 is TGTGCCAGCTCACAGGGACTAGCGGGGACCTACAATGAGCAGTTCTTC. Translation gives CASSQGLAGTYNEQFF.

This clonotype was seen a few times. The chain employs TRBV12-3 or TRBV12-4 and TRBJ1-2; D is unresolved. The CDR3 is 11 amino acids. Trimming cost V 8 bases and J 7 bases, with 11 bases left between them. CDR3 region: CASGPWSGYTF. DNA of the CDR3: TGTGCCAGCGGACCCTGGAGTGGCTACACCTTC.

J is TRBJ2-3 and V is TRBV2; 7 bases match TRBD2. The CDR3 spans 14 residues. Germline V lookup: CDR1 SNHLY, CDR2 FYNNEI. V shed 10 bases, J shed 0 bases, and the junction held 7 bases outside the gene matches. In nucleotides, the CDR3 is TGTGCCATGCGCGCGGGGGAAAGCACAGATACGCAGTATTTT. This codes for CAMRAGESTDTQYF.

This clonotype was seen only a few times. CDR3 sequence: CSVEQGADYGYTF. The CDR3 DNA sequence: TGCAGCGTTGAACAGGGGGCGGACTATGGCTACACCTTC. V gene TRBV29-1 combines with J gene TRBJ1-2; 8 bases match TRBD1. The CDR3 sequence is 13 residues long. Germline loops: CDR1 SQVTM, CDR2 ANQGSEA. V gave up 2 bases and J gave up 3 bases; unmatched junction bases: 2.

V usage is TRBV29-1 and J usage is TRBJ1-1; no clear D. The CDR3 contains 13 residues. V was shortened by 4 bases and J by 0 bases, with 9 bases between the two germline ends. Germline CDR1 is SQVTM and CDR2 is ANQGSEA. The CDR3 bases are TGCAGCGTTGCCCCAGACATGAACACTGAAGCTTTCTTT. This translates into CSVAPDMNTEAFF. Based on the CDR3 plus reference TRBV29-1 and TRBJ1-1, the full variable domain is SAVISQKPSRDICQRGTSLTIQCQVDSQVTMMFWYRQQPGQSLTLIATANQGSEATYESGFVIDKFPISRPNLTFSTLTVSNMSPEDSSIYLCSVAPDMNTEAFFGQGTRLTVV.

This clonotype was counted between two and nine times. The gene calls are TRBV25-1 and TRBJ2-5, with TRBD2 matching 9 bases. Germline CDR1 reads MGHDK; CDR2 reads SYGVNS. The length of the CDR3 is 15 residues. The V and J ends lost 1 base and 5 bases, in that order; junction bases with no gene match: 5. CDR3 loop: CASSEWAGGLETQYF. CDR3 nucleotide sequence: TGTGCCAGCAGTGAATGGGCGGGGGGGCTTGAGACCCAGTACTTC. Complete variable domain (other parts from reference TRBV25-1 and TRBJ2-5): EADIYQTPRYLVIGTGKKITLECSQTMGHDKMYWYQQDPGMELHLIHYSYGVNSTEKGDLSSESTVSRIRTEHFPLTLESARPSHTSQYLCASSEWAGGLETQYFGPGTRLLVL.

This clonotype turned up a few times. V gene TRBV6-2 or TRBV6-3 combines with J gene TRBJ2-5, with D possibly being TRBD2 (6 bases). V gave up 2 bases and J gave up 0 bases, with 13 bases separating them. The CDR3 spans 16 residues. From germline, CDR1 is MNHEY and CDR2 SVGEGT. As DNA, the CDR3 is TGTGCCAGCAGTTACGGTGGTAGCGGAAACCAAGAGACCCAGTACTTC. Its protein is CASSYGGSGNQETQYF.